This TCR beta chain was obtained from a study of CD8 T cells in Susac syndrome. TCR beta sequencing was performed on blood CD8+ and CD4+ T cells. TEMRA cells were FACS-enriched, and CD8+ and CD4+ T cells were isolated negatively. Deletions cut 3 bases from V and 3 bases from J, with 15 bases between. The germline V gene has CDR1 MNHEY and CDR2 SMNVEV (reference sequence). There are 15 residues in the CDR3. The authors reverse transcribed about 0.5 to 1 ug RNA with random hexamers. TCRdb re-analysed the immunoSEQ multiplex PCR reads in MiXCR, keeping a single row per CDR3 protein. The sample lists 250,000 to 300,000 distinct CDR3 sequences; approximately 81% were seen once.

The rearrangement joins TRBV27 to TRBJ2-7; possibly TRBD2 for D (6 bases). The sequence was obtained from a human donor with multiple sclerosis. What was sequenced was CD8+ T cells from PBMCs. In DNA, the CDR3 is TGTGCCAGCAGTTTGACCGGGGGTCCCGGCTACGAGCAGTACTTC. It is translated as CASSLTGGPGYEQYF.